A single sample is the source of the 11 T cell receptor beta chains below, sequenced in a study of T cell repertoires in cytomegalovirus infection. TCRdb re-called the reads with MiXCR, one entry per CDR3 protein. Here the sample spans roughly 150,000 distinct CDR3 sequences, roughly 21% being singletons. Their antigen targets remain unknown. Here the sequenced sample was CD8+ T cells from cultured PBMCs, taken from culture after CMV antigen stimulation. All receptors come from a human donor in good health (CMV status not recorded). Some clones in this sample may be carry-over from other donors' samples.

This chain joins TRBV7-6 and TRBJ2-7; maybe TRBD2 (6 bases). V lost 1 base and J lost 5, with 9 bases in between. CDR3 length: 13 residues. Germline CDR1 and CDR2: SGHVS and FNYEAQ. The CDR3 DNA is TGTGCCAGCAGCTTAGAACGGGGGAACGAGCAGTACTTC. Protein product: CASSLERGNEQYF. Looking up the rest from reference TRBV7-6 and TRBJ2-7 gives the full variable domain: GAGVSQSPRYKVTKRGQDVALRCDPISGHVSLYWYRQALGQGPEFLTYFNYEAQQDKSGLPNDRFSAERPEGSISTLTIQRTEQRDSAMYRCASSLERGNEQYFGPGTRLTVT.

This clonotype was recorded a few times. The CDR3 spells CASSQVGKPYEQYF. DNA for the CDR3: TGTGCCAGCAGCCAAGTGGGAAAGCCCTACGAGCAGTACTTC. This chain connects TRBV14 to TRBJ2-7; D remains ambiguous. Germline values: CDR1 SGHDN, CDR2 FVKESK. The length of the CDR3 is 14 residues. Trimming took 1 base from V and 2 from J, leaving 9 bases between them.

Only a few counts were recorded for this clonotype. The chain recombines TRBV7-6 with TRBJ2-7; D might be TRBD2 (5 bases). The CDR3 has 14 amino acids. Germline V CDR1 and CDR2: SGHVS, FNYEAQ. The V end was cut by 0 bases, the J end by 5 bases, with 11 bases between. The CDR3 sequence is CASSLAGKDDEQYF. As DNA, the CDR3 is TGTGCCAGCAGCTTAGCCGGGAAGGACGACGAGCAGTACTTC.

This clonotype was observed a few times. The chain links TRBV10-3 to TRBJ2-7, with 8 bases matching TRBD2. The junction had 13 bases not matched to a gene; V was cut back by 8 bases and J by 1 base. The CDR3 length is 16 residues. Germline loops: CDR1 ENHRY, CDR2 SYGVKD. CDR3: CAIGGESGRRSYEQYF. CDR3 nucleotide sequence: TGTGCCATCGGGGGAGAGAGCGGGAGAAGGTCCTACGAGCAGTACTTC.

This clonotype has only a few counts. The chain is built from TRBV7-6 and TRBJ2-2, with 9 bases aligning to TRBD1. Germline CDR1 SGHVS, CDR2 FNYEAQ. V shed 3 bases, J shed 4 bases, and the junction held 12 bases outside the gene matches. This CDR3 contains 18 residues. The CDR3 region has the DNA TGTGCCAGCAGCTTCCTCCGGGACAGGGATACTATCACCGGGGAGCTGTTTTTT. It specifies CASSFLRDRDTITGELFF.

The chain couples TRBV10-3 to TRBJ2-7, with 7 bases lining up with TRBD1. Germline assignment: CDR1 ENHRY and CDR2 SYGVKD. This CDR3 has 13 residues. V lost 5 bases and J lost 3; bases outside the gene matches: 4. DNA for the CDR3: TGTGCCATCAGTCCGGGACAGCTCTACGAGCAGTACTTC. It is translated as CAISPGQLYEQYF.

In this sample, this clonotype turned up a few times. The CDR3 spells CATSSTRGAKNIQYF. The DNA for the CDR3 is TGTGCCACCAGTTCCACTCGGGGGGCCAAAAACATTCAGTACTTC. This chain links TRBV15 with TRBJ2-4; possible D gene TRBD2, 6 bases. CDR3 length: 15 residues. Germline CDR1 LNHNV, CDR2 YYDKDF (reference sequence). The germline V and J ends were trimmed by 6 bases and 1 base, with 13 bases remaining between them.

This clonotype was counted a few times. CDR3: CASSLKRGGETQYF. DNA of the CDR3: TGTGCCAGCAGTTTAAAGCGGGGAGGAGAGACCCAGTACTTC. The chain employs TRBV27 and TRBJ2-5, with 7 positions matching TRBD2. This CDR3 is 14 amino acids long. Germline CDR1 and CDR2: MNHEY and SMNVEV (reference sequence). V trimming: 2 bases; J trimming: 4 bases; junction bases outside the gene matches: 4.

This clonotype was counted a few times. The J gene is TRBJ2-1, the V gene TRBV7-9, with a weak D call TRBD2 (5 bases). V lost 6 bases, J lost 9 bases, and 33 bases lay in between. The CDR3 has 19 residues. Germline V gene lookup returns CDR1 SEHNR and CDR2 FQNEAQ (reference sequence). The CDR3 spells CASSFAGPDQTKRRGEQFF. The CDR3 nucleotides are TGTGCCAGCAGTTTTGCAGGACCTGACCAAACCAAACGACGGGGTGAGCAGTTCTTC.

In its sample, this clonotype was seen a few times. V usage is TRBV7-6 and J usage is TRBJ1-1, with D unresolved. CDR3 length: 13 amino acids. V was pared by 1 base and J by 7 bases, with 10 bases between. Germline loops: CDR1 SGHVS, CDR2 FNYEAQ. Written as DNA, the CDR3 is TGTGCCAGCAGCTTAGGGACGGGGAATGAAGCTTTCTTT. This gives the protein CASSLGTGNEAFF.

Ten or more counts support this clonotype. The CDR3 DNA sequence: TGTGCCAGCAGCTACACAGCGAACTCTGGGGCCAACGTCCTGACTTTC. Translated, it gives CASSYTANSGANVLTF. The rearrangement links TRBV7-8 to TRBJ2-6; D remains ambiguous. Germline V CDR1 and CDR2: SGHVS, FQNEAQ. The CDR3 is made up of 16 amino acids. V was trimmed by 4 bases and J by 0 bases, leaving 10 bases between them. The full variable domain, rest sourced from reference TRBV7-8 and TRBJ2-6, is GAGVSQSPRYKVAKRGQDVALRCDPISGHVSLFWYQQALGQGPEFLTYFQNEAQLDKSGLPSDRFFAERPEGSVSTLKIQRTQQEDSAVYLCASSYTANSGANVLTFGAGSRLTVL.